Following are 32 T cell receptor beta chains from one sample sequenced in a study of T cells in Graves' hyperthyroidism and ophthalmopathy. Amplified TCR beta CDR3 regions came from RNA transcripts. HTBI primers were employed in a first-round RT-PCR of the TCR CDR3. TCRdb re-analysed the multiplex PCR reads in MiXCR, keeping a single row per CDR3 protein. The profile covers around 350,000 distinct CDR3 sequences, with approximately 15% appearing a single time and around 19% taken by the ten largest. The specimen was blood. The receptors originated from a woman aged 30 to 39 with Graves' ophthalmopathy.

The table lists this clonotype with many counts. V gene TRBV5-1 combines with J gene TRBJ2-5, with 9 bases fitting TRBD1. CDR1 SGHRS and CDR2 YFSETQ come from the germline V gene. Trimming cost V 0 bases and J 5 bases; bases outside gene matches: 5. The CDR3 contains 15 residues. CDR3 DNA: TGCGCCAGCAGCTTGGCGGTTACAGGGGGCGAGACCCAGTACTTC. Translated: CASSLAVTGGETQYF.

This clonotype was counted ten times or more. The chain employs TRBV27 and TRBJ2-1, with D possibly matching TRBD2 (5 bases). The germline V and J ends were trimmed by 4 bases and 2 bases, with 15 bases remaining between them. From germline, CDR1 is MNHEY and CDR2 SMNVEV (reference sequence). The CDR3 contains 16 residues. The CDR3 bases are TGTGCCAGCAGTTGGGATAGCGCATTCGCCTACAATGAGCAGTTCTTC. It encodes CASSWDSAFAYNEQFF.

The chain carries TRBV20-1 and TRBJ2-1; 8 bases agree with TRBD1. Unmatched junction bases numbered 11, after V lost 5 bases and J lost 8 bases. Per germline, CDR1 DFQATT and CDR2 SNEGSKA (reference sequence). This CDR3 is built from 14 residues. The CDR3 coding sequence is TGCAGTGCTGAGGGGGACAGGTGGTTGTATGAGCAGTTCTTC. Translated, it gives CSAEGDRWLYEQFF.

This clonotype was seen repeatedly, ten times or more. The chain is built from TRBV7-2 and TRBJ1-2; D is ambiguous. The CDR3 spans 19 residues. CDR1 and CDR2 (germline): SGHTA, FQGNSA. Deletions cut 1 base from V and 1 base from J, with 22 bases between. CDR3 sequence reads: CASSLVPAARRGYNYGYTF. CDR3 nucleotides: TGTGCCAGCAGCTTAGTCCCTGCGGCCCGAAGAGGATATAACTATGGCTACACCTTC.

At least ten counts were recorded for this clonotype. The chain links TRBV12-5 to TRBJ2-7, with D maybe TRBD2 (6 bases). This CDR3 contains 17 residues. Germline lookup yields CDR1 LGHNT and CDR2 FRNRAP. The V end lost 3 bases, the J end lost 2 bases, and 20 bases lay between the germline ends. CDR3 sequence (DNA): TGTGCTAGTGGTTTAACCTGTCCAGGAGGGGATACCTACGAGCAGTACTTC. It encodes CASGLTCPGGDTYEQYF.

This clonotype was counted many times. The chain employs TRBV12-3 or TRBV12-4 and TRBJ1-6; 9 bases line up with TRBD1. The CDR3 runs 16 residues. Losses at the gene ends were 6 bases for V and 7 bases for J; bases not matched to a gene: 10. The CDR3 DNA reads TGTGCCAGCAGAACACAGGAACAGGGGGCGAATTCACCCCTCCACTTT. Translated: CASRTQEQGANSPLHF.

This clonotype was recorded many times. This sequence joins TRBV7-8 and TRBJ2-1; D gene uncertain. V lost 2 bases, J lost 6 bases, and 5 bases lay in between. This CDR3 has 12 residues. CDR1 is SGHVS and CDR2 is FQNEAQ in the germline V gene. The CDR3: CASSLLPNEQFF. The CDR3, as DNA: TGTGCCAGCAGCTTACTTCCCAATGAGCAGTTCTTC. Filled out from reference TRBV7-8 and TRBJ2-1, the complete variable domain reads GAGVSQSPRYKVAKRGQDVALRCDPISGHVSLFWYQQALGQGPEFLTYFQNEAQLDKSGLPSDRFFAERPEGSVSTLKIQRTQQEDSAVYLCASSLLPNEQFFGPGTRLTVL.

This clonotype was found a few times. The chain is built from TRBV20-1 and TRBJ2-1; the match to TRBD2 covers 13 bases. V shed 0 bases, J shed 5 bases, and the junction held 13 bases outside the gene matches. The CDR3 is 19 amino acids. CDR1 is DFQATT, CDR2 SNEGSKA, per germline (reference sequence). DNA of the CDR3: TGCAGTGCTAGAGATAGTACTAGCGGGGGGGCCTCGTCCCACAATGAGCAGTTCTTC. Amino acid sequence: CSARDSTSGGASSHNEQFF.

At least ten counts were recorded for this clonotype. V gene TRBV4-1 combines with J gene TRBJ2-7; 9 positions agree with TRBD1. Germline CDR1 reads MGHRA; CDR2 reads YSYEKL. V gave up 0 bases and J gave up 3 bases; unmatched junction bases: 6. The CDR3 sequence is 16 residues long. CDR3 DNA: TGCGCCAGCAGCCAAGATACGGGGACAGGGTTCTACGAGCAGTACTTC. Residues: CASSQDTGTGFYEQYF.

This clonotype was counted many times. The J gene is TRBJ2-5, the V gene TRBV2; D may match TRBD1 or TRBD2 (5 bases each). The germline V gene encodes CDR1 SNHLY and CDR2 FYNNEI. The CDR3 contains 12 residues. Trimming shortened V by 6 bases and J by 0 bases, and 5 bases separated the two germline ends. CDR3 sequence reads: CASRGDQETQYF. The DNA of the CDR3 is TGTGCCAGCAGGGGGGACCAAGAGACCCAGTACTTC.

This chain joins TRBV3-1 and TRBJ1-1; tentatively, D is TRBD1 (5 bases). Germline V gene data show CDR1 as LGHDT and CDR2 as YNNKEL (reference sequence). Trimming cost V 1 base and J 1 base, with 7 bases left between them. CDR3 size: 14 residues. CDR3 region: CASSQGGRNTEAFF. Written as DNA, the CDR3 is TGTGCCAGCAGCCAAGGGGGCAGGAACACTGAAGCTTTCTTT.

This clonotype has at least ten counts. The CDR3 region is CASSLRGTYNEKLFF. CDR3 in DNA: TGCGCCAGCAGCTTGAGGGGGACGTATAATGAAAAACTGTTTTTT. V and J are TRBV5-1 and TRBJ1-4; D is possibly TRBD1 (6 bases). Germline values: CDR1 SGHRS, CDR2 YFSETQ. The V gene lost 1 base and the J gene lost 4 bases, with 11 bases spanning the gap. CDR3 size: 15 residues. The full variable domain, in which reference TRBV5-1 and TRBJ1-4 provide the parts outside the CDR3, is KAGVTQTPRYLIKTRGQQVTLSCSPISGHRSVSWYQQTPGQGLQFLFEYFSETQRNKGNFPGRFSGRQFSNSRSEMNVSTLELGDSALYLCASSLRGTYNEKLFFGSGTQLSVL.

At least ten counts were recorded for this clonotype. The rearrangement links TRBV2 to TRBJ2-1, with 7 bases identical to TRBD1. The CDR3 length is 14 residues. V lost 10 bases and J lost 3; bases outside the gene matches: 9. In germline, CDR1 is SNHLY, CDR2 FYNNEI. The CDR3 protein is CAIKWDSNYNEQFF. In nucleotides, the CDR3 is TGTGCCATTAAGTGGGACAGCAACTACAATGAGCAGTTCTTC.

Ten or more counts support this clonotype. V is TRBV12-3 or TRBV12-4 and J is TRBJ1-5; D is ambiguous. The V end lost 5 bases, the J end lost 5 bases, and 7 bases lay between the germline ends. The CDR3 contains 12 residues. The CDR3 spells CASSMTDQPQHF. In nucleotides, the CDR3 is TGTGCCAGCAGTATGACGGATCAGCCCCAGCATTTT.

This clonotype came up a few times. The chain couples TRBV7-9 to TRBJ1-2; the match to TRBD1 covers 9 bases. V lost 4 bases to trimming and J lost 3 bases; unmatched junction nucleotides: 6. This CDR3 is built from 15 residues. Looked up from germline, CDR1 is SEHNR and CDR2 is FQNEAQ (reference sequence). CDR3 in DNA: TGTGCCAGCAGCTCGTCCCGGGACAGGGACTATGGCTACACCTTC. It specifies CASSSSRDRDYGYTF.

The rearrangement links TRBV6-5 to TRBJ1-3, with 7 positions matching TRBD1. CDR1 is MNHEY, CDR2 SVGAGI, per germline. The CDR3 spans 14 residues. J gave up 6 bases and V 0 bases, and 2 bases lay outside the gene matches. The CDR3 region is CASSYSTGQNTIYF. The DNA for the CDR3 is TGTGCCAGCAGTTACTCGACAGGGCAAAACACCATATATTTT.

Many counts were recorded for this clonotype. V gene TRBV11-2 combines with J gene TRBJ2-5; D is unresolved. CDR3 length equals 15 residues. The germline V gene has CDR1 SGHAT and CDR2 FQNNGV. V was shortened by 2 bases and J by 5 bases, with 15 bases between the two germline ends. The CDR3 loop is CASSLSRGAFETQYF. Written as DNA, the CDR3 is TGTGCCAGCAGCTTAAGTCGTGGAGCTTTTGAGACCCAGTACTTC.

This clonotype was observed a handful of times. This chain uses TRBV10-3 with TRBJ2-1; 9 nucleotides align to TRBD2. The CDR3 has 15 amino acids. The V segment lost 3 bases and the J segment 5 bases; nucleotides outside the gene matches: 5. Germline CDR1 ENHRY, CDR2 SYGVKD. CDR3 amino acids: CAISEGAGGDNEQFF. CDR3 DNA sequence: TGTGCCATCAGTGAAGGGGCGGGGGGGGACAATGAGCAGTTCTTC.

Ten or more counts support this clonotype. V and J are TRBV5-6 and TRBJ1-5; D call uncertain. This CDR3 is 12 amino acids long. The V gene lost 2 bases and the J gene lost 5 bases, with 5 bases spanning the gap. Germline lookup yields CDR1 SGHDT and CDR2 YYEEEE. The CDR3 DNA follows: TGTGCCAGCAGCTTTGACGATCAGCCCCAGCATTTT. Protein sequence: CASSFDDQPQHF.

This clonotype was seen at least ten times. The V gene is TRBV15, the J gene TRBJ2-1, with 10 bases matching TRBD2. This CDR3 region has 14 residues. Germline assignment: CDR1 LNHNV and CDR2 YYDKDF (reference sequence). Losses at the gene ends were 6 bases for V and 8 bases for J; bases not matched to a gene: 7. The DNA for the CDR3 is TGTGCCACCAGTAAGCGGGGGGGCATCCATGAGCAGTTCTTC. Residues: CATSKRGGIHEQFF.

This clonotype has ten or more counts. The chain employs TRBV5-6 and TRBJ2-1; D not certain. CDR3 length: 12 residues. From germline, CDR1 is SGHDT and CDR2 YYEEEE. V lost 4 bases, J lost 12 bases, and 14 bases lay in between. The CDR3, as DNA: TGTGCCAGCAGCCTGGGTCACGTAGGGCAGTTCTTC. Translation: CASSLGHVGQFF.

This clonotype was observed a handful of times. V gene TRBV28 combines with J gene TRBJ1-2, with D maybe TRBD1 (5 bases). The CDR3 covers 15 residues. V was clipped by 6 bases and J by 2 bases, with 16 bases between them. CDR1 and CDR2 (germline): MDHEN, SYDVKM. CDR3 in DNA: TGTGCCAGCAGAACTATAGGGGTATCAAACTATGGCTACACCTTC. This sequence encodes CASRTIGVSNYGYTF.

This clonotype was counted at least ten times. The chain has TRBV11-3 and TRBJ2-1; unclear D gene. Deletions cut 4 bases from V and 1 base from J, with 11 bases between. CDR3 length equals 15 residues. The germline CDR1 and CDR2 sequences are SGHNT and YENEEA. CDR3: CASSSVESSYNEQFF. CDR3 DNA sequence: TGTGCCAGCAGCTCAGTTGAGTCGTCCTACAATGAGCAGTTCTTC.

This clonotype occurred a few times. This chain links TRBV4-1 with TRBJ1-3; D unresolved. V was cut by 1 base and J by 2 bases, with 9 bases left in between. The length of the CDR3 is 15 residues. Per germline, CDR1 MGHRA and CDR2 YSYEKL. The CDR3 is CASSQVQTPGNTIYF. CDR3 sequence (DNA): TGCGCCAGCAGCCAAGTGCAAACCCCTGGAAACACCATATATTTT.

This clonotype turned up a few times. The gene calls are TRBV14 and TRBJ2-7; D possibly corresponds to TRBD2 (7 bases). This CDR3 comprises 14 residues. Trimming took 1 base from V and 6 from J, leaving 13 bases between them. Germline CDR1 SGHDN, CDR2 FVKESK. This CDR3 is CASSQAGGLAEQYF. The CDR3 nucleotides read TGTGCCAGCAGCCAAGCGGGGGGCCTCGCCGAGCAGTACTTC.

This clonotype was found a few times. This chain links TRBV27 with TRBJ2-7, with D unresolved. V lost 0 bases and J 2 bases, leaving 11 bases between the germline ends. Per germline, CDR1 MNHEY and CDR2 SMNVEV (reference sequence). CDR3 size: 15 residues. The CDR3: CASSLSRTATYEQYF. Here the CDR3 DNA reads TGTGCCAGCAGTTTATCGCGGACGGCCACCTACGAGCAGTACTTC.

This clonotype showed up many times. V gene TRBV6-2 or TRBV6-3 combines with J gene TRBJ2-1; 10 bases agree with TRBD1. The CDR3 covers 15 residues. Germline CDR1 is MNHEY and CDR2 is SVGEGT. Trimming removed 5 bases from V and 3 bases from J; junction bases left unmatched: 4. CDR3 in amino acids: CASSPGQGDYNEQFF. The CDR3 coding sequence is TGTGCCAGCAGTCCCGGACAGGGGGACTACAATGAGCAGTTCTTC.

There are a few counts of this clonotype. The CDR3: CATSRAGTSTYEQYF. The CDR3 coding sequence is TGTGCCACCAGCAGAGCCGGGACATCAACCTACGAGCAGTACTTC. J is TRBJ2-7 and V is TRBV15, with D tentatively TRBD1 (6 bases). The V end was cut by 1 base, the J end by 2 bases, with 12 bases between. Germline CDR1 is LNHNV and CDR2 is YYDKDF (reference sequence). There are 15 residues in the CDR3.

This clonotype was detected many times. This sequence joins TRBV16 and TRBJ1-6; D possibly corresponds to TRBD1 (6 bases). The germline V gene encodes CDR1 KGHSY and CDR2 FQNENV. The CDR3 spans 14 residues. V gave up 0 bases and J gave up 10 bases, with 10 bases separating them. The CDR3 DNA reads TGTGCCAGCAGCCAATCGGGGGGCAAGTCACCCCTCCACTTT. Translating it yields CASSQSGGKSPLHF.

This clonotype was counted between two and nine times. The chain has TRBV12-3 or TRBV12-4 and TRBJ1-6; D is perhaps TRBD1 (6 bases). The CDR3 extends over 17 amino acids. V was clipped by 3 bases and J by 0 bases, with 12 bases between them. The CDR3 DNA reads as TGTGCCAGCAGTTTCGGACAGACTAGCTCCTATAATTCACCCCTCCACTTT. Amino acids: CASSFGQTSSYNSPLHF.

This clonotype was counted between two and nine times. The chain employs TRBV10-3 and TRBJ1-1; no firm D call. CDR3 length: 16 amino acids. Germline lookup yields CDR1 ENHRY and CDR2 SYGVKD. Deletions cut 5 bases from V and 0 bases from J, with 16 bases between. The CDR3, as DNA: TGTGCCATCAGTCCGACAAGGGCAAGCATGAACACTGAAGCTTTCTTT. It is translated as CAISPTRASMNTEAFF.

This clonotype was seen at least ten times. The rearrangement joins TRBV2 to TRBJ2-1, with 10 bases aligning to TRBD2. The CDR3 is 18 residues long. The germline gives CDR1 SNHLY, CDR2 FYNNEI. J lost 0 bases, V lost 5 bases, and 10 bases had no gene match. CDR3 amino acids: CASSLFLAGVGSYNEQFF. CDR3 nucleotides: TGTGCCAGCAGTCTGTTCCTAGCGGGGGTGGGCTCCTACAATGAGCAGTTCTTC. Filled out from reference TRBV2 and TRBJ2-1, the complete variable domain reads EPEVTQTPSHQVTQMGQEVILRCVPISNHLYFYWYRQILGQKVEFLVSFYNNEISEKSEIFDDQFSVERPDGSNFTLKIRSTKLEDSAMYFCASSLFLAGVGSYNEQFFGPGTRLTVL.